A selection of T cell receptor beta chains follows, all from one sample in a study of OX40 agonist ivuxolimab in advanced cancers. Sequencing used immunoSEQ multiplex PCR; TCRdb keeps in-frame clones, though not all of them. The table records over 60,000 clones, 80% to 90% of them present only once. This specimen consisted of CD4+ or CD8+ T cells sorted from blood, obtained in a trial of the OX40 agonist ivuxolimab. Receptor source: an adult with an advanced solid tumor such as melanoma, head and neck, liver or kidney cancer. Each CDR3 is given with its conserved first and last residue.

cdr3_aa v_call
CASSSRPGMNTEAFF TRBV7-6
CASSQTDRVGPPLHF TRBV4-1
CASSSRGVYNSPLHF TRBV2
CASLRAGKYGYTF TRBV11-3
CASNPGQGSETQYF TRBV5-1
CASSPSVASGFSGANVLTF TRBV18
CAWRDTLSYNSPLHF TRBV30
CASSPEAGTSYEQYF TRBV18
CASSEGGGYTF TRBV6-1
CASSLVVAESSYNEQFF TRBV7-6
CASSGGLAGSHTQYF TRBV5-6
CASGPASAGWGEKLFF TRBV12-5
CAWGVGLTGYGYTF TRBV30
CASSGTPGAFF TRBV6-1